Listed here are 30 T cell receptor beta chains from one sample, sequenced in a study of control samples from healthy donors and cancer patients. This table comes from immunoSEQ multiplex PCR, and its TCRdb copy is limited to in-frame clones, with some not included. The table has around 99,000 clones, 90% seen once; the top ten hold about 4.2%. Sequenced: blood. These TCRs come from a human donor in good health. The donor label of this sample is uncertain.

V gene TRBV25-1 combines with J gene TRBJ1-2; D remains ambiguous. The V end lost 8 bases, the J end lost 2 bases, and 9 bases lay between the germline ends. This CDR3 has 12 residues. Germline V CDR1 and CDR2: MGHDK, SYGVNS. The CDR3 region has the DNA TGTGCCAGCGGGTCGGGGAACTATGGCTACACCTTC. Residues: CASGSGNYGYTF.

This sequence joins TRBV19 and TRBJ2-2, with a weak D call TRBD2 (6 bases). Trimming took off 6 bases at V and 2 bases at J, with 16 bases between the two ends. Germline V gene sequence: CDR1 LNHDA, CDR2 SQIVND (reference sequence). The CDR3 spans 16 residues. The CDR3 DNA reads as TGTGCCAGTAGGAGGGAGGTTTTGGCCAACACCGGGGAGCTGTTTTTT. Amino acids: CASRREVLANTGELFF.

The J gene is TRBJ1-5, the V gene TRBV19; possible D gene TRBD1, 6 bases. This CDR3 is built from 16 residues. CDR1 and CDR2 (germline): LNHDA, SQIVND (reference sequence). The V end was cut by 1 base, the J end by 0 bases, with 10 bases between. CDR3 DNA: TGTGCCAGTAGTATAGGGGGGCAGCATAGCAATCAGCCCCAGCATTTT. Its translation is CASSIGGQHSNQPQHF.

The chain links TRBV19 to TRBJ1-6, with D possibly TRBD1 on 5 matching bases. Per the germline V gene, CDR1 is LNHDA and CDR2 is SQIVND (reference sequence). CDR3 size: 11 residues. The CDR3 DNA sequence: TGTGCAACAGGTCAAAATTCACCCCTCCACTTT. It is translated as CATGQNSPLHF.

CDR3 nucleotides: TGTGCCAGCAGTGAACTGGGAACAGATACGCAGTATTTT. Protein sequence: CASSELGTDTQYF. The chain links TRBV2 to TRBJ2-3; unclear D gene. Between the trimmed V and J ends, which lost 2 bases and 3 bases, there was a span of 6 bases. This CDR3 is 13 amino acids long. The germline V gene has CDR1 SNHLY and CDR2 FYNNEI.

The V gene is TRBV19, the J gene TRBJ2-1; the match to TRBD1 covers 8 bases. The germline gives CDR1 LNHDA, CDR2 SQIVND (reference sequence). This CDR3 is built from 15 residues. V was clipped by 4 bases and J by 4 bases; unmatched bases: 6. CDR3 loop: CASSTSGTGYNEQFF. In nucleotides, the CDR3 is TGTGCCAGTAGTACCTCCGGGACAGGATACAATGAGCAGTTCTTC.

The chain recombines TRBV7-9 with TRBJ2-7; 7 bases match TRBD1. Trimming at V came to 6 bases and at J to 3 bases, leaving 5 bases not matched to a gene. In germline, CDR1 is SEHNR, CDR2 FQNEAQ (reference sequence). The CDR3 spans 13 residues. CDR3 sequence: CASRQGTFYEQYF. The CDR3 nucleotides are TGTGCCAGCAGACAGGGGACCTTCTACGAGCAGTACTTC.

CDR3 DNA: TGTGCCATCAGGGACAGGGGCCAGAACACTGAAGCTTTCTTT. Protein product: CAIRDRGQNTEAFF. The J gene is TRBJ1-1, the V gene TRBV10-3; 9 bases map to TRBD1. This CDR3 region has 14 residues. Unmatched junction bases numbered 3, after V lost 6 bases and J lost 1 base. Looked up from germline, CDR1 is ENHRY and CDR2 is SYGVKD.

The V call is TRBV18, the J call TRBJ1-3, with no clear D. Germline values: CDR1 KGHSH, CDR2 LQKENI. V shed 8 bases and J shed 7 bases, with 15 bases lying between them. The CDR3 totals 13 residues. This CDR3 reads CASERTERNTIYF. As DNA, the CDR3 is TGTGCCAGCGAGAGGACGGAGAGGAACACCATATATTTT.

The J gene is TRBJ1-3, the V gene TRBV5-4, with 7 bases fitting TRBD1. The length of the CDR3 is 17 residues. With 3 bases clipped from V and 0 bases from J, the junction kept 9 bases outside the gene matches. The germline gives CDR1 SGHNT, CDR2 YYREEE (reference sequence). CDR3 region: CASSWGGTANSGNTIYF. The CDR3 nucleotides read TGTGCCAGCAGCTGGGGGGGGACAGCGAACTCTGGAAACACCATATATTTT.

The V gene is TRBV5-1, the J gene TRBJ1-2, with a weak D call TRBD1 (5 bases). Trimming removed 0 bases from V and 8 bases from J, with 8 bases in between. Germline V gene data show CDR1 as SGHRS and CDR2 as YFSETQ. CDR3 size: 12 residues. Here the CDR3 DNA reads TGCGCCAGCAGCTTGGGCAGGGAGGGCTACACCTTC. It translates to CASSLGREGYTF. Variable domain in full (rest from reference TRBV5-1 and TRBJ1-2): KAGVTQTPRYLIKTRGQQVTLSCSPISGHRSVSWYQQTPGQGLQFLFEYFSETQRNKGNFPGRFSGRQFSNSRSEMNVSTLELGDSALYLCASSLGREGYTFGSGTRLTVV.

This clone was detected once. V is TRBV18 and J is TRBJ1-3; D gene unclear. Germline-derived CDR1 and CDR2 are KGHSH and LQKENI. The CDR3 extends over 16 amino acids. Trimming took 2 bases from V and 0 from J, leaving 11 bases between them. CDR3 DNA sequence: TGTGCCAGCTCACCAATTCCGGACCACTCTGGAAACACCATATATTTT. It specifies CASSPIPDHSGNTIYF.

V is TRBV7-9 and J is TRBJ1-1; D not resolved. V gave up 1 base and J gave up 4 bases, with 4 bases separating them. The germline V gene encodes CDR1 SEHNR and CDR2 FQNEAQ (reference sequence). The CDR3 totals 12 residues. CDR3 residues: CASSLGLTEAFF. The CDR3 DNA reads TGTGCCAGCAGCTTAGGTCTCACTGAAGCTTTCTTT.

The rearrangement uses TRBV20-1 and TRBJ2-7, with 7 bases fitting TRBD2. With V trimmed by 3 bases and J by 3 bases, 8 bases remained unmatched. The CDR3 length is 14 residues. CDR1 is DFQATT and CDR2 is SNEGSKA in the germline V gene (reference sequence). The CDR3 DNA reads TGCAGTGCTAGTGGCCTAGCGGAAATCTACGAGCAGTACTTC. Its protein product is CSASGLAEIYEQYF.

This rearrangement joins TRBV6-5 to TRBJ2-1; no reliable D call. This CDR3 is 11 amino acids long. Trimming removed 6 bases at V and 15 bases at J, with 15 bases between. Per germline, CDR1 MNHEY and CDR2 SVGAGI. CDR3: CASREWSEAFF. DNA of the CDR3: TGTGCCAGCAGAGAGTGGTCAGAGGCGTTCTTC.

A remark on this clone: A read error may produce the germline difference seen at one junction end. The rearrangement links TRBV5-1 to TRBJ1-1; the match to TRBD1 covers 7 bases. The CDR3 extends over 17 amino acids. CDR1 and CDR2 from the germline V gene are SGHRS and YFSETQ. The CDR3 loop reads CASNRQGIGSLNAEAFF. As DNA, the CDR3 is TGCGCCAGCAACCGACAGGGTATAGGCTCTTTGAACGCTGAAGCTTTCTTT.

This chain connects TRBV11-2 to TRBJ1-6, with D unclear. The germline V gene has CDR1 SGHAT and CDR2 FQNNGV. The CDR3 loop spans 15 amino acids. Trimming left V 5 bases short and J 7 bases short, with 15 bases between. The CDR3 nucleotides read TGTGCCAGCAGCCCCGTGCCCGATCACAATTCACCCCTCCACTTT. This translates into CASSPVPDHNSPLHF.

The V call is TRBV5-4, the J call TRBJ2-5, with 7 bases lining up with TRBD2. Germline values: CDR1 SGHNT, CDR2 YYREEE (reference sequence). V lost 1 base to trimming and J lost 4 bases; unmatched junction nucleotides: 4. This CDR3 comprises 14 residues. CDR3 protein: CASSLFREGETQYF. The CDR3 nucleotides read TGTGCCAGCAGCTTGTTTAGGGAGGGAGAGACCCAGTACTTC.

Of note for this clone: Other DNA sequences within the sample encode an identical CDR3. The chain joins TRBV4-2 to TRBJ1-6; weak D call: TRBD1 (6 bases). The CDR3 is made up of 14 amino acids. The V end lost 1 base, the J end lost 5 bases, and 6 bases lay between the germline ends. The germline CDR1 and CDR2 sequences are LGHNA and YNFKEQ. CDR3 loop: CASSQAGDNSPLHF. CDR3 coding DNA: TGTGCCAGCAGCCAAGCAGGGGATAATTCACCCCTCCACTTT.

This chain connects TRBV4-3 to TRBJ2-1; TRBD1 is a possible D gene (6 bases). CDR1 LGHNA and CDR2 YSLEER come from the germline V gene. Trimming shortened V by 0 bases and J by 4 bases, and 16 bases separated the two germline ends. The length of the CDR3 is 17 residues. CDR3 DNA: TGCGCCAGCAGCCAAGATCGAGCAGGGGCCAAATACAATGAGCAGTTCTTC. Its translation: CASSQDRAGAKYNEQFF.

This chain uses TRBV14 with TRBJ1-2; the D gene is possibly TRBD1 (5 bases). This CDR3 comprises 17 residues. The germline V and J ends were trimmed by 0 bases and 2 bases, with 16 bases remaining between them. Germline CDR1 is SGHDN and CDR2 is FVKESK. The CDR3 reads CASSQDGRQGGNYGYTF. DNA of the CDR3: TGTGCCAGCAGCCAAGATGGTCGGCAGGGAGGAAACTATGGCTACACCTTC.

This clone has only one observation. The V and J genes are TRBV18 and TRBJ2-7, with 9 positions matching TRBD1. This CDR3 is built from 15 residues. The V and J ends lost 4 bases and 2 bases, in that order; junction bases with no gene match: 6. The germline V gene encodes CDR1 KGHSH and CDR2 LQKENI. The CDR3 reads CASSLQGAPPYEQYF. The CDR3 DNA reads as TGTGCCAGCTCACTACAGGGGGCCCCCCCCTACGAGCAGTACTTC.

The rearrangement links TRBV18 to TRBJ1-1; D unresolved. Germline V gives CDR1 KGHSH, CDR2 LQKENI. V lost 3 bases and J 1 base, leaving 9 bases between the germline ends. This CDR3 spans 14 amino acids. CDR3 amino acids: CASSPTAPNTEAFF. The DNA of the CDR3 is TGTGCCAGCTCACCCACCGCGCCGAACACTGAAGCTTTCTTT.

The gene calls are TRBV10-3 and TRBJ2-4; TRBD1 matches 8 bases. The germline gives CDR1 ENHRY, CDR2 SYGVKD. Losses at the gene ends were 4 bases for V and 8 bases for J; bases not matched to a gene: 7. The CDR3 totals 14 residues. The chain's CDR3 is CAISGQGPGDIQYF. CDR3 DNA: TGTGCCATCAGTGGACAGGGGCCCGGGGACATTCAGTACTTC.

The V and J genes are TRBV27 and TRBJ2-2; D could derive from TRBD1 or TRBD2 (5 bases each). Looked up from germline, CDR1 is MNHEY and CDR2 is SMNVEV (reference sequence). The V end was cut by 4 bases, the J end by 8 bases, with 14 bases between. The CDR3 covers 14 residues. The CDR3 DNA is TGTGCCAGCAGTTCTTGGGACGACCCGGGGGAGCTGTTTTTT. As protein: CASSSWDDPGELFF.

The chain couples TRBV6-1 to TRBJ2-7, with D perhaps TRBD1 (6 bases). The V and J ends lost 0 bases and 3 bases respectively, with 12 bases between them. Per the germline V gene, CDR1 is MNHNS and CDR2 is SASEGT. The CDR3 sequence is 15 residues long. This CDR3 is CASSEAQGTLYEQYV. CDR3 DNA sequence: TGTGCCAGCAGTGAAGCGCAGGGGACCCTCTACGAGCAGTACGTC.

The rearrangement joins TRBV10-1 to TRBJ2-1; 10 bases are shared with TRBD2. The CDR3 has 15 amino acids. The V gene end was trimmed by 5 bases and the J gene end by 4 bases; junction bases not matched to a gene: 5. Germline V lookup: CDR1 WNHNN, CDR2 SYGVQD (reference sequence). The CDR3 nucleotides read TGCGCCAGCAGTACCGGGACTAGCGTTTACAATGAGCAGTTCTTC. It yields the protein CASSTGTSVYNEQFF.

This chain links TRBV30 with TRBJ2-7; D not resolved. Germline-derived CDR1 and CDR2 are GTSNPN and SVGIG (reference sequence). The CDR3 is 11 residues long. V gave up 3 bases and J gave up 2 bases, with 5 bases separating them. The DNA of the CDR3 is TGTGCCTGGAGGGAAACCTACGAGCAGTACTTC. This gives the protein CAWRETYEQYF.

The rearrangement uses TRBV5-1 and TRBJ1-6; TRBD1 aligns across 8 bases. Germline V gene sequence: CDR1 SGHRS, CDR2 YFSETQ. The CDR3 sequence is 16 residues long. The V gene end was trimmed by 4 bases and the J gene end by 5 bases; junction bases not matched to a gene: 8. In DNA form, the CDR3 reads TGCGCCAGCAGCCTACTAGGGACAGGAGATAATTCACCCCTCCACTTT. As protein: CASSLLGTGDNSPLHF.

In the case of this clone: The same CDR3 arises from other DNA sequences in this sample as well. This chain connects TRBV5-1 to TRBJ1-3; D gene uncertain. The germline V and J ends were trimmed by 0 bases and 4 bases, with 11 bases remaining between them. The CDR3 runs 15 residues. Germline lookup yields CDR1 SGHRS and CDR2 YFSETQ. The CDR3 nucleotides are TGCGCCAGCAGCTTGGAGGCAGGAGGAGGAAACACCATATATTTT. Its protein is CASSLEAGGGNTIYF.